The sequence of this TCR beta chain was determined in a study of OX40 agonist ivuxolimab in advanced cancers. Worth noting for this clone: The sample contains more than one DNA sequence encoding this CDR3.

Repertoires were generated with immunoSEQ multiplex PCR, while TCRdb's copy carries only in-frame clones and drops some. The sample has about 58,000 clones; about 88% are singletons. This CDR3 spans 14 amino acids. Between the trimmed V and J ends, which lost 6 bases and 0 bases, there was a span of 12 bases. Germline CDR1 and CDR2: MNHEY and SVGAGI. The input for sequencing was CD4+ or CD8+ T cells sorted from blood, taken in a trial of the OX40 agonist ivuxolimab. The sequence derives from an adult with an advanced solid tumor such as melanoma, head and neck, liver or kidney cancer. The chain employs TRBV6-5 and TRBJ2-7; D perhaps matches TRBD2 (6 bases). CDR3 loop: CASRRDGSSYEQYF. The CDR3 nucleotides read TGTGCCAGCAGGCGGGACGGCAGCTCCTACGAGCAGTACTTC.